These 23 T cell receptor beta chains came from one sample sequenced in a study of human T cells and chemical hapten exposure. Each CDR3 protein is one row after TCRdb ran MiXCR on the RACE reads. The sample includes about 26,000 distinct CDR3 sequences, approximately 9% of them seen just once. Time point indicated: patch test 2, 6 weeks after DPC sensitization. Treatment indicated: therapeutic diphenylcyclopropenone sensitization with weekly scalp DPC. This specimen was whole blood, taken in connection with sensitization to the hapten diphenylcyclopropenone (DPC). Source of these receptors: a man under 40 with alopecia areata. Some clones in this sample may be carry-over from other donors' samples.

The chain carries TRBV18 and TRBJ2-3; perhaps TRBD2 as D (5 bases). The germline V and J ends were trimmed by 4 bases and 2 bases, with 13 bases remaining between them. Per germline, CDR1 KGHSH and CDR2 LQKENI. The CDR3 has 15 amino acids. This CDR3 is CASSQRADFTDTQYF. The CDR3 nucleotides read TGTGCCAGCTCACAGCGAGCGGACTTCACAGATACGCAGTATTTT.

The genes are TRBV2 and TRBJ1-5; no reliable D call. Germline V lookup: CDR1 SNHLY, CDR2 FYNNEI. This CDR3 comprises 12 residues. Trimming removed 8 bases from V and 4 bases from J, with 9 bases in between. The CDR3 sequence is CASGPVNQPQHF. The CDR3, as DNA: TGTGCCAGCGGTCCAGTTAATCAGCCCCAGCATTTT.

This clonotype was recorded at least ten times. This chain's CDR3 is CASSFEGLGYEQYF. As DNA, the CDR3 is TGCGCCAGCAGCTTCGAAGGGCTAGGCTACGAGCAGTACTTC. The J gene is TRBJ2-7, the V gene TRBV5-1; D remains unclear. The CDR3 consists of 14 residues. Deletions cut 2 bases from V and 3 bases from J, with 12 bases between. Germline loops: CDR1 SGHRS, CDR2 YFSETQ.

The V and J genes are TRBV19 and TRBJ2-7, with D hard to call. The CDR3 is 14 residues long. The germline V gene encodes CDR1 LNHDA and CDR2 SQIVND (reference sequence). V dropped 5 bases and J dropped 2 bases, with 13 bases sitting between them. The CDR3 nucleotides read TGTGCCAGTAGTTCCAGCTTCACGGCCTACGAGCAGTACTTC. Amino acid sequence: CASSSSFTAYEQYF.

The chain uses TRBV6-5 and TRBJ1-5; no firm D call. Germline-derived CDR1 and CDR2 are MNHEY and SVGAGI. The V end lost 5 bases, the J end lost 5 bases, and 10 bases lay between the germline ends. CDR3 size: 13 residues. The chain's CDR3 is CASSGSPDQPQHF. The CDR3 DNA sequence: TGTGCCAGCAGTGGAAGCCCCGATCAGCCCCAGCATTTT.

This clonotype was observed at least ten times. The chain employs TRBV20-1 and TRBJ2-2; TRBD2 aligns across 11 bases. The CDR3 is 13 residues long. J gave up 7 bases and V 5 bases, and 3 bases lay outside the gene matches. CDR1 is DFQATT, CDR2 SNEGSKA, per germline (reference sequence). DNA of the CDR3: TGCAGTGCTGCTAGCGGGAGGAGCGGGGAGCTGTTTTTT. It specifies CSAASGRSGELFF.

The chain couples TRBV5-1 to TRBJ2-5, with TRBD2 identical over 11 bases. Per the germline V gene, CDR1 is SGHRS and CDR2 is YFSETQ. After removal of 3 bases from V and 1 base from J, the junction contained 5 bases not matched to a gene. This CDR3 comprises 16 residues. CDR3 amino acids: CASSSQGLAAQETQYF. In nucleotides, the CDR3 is TGCGCCAGCAGCTCGCAGGGACTAGCGGCCCAAGAGACCCAGTACTTC.

The CDR3 spells CASSELLLSNTGELFF. CDR3 in DNA: TGTGCCAGCAGTGAACTCCTCCTATCGAACACCGGGGAGCTGTTTTTT. V usage is TRBV2 and J usage is TRBJ2-2; D not resolved. The CDR3 consists of 16 residues. The germline V gene has CDR1 SNHLY and CDR2 FYNNEI. V lost 2 bases, J lost 0 bases, and 10 bases lay in between. The whole variable domain, filled in from reference TRBV2 and TRBJ2-2, reads EPEVTQTPSHQVTQMGQEVILRCVPISNHLYFYWYRQILGQKVEFLVSFYNNEISEKSEIFDDQFSVERPDGSNFTLKIRSTKLEDSAMYFCASSELLLSNTGELFFGEGSRLTVL.

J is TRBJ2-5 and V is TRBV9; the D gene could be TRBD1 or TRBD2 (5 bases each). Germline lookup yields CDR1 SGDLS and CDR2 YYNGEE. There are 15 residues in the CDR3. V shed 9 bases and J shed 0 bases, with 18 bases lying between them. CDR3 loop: CATAPGAHYQETQYF. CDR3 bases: TGTGCCACCGCGCCCGGGGCGCACTACCAAGAGACCCAGTACTTC.

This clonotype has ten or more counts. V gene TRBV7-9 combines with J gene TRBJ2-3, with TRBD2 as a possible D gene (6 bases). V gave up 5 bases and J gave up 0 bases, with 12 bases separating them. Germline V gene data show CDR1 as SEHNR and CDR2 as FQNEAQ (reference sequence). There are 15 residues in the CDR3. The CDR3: CASSTWGVSTDTQYF. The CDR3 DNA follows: TGTGCCAGCAGCACTTGGGGGGTGAGCACAGATACGCAGTATTTT.

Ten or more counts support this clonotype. The CDR3 bases are TGTGCCAGTAGTGCTCGGGACGGAAATGAAAAACTGTTTTTT. Its translation: CASSARDGNEKLFF. The chain recombines TRBV19 with TRBJ1-4, with a possible D match to TRBD1 (5 bases). Germline CDR1 is LNHDA and CDR2 is SQIVND (reference sequence). Between the trimmed V and J ends, which lost 5 bases and 5 bases, there was a span of 12 bases. This CDR3 is built from 14 residues. Variable domain in full (rest from reference TRBV19 and TRBJ1-4): DGGITQSPKYLFRKEGQNVTLSCEQNLNHDAMYWYRQDPGQGLRLIYYSQIVNDFQKGDIAEGYSVSREKKESFPLTVTSAQKNPTAFYLCASSARDGNEKLFFGSGTQLSVL.

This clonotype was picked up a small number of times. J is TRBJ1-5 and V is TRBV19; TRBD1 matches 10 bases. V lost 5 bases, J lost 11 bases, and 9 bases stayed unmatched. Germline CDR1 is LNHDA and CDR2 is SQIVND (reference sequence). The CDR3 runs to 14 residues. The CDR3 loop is CASSLVGDRGSQHF. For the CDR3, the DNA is TGTGCCAGTAGTTTGGTGGGGGACAGGGGTTCCCAGCATTTT.

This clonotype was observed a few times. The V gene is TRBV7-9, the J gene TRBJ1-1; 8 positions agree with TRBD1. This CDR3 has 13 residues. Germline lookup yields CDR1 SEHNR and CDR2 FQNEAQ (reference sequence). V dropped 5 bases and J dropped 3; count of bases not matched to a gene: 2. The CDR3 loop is CASSLTGDTEAFF. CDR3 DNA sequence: TGTGCCAGCAGCCTGACAGGGGACACTGAAGCTTTCTTT.

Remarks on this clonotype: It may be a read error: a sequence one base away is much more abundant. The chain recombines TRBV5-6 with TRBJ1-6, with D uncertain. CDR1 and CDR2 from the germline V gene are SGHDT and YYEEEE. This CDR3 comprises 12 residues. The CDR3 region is CACSFPDSPLHF. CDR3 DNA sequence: TGTGCCTGCAGCTTTCCCGATTCACCCCTCCACTTT.

Written as DNA, the CDR3 is TGCAGCGTTGAAGAGGGGACTAGCAGGAATGAGCAGTTCTTC. Translation: CSVEEGTSRNEQFF. This sequence joins TRBV29-1 and TRBJ2-1, with TRBD2 matching over 9 bases. V was clipped by 0 bases and J by 7 bases; unmatched bases: 4. This CDR3 contains 14 residues. Looked up from germline, CDR1 is SQVTM and CDR2 is ANQGSEA.

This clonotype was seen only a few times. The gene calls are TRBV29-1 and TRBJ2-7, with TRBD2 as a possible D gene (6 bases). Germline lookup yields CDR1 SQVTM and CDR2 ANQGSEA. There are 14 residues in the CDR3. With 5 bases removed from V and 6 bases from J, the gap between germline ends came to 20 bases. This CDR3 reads CSVYTGTRFGEQYF. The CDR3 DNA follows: TGCAGCGTTTACACCGGGACTCGTTTTGGCGAGCAGTACTTC.

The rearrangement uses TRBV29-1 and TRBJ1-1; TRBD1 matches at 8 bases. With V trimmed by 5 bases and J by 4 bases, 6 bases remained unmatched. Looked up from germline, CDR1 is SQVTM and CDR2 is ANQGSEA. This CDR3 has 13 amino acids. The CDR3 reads CSVMTGESTEAFF. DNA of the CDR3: TGCAGCGTTATGACAGGGGAATCCACTGAAGCTTTCTTT.

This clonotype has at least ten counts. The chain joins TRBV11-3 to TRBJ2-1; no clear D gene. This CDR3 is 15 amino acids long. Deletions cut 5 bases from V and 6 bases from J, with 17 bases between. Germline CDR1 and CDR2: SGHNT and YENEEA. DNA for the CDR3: TGTGCCAGCAGCCCGTCTCGGTCGGTGATCAATGAGCAGTTCTTC. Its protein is CASSPSRSVINEQFF.

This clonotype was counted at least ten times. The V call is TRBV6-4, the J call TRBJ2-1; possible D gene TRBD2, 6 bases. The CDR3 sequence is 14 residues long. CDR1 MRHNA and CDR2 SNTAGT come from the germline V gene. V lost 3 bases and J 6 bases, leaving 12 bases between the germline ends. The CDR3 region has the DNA TGTGCCAGCAGTGAAAGGAGGGAGTCCAATGAGCAGTTCTTC. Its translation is CASSERRESNEQFF.

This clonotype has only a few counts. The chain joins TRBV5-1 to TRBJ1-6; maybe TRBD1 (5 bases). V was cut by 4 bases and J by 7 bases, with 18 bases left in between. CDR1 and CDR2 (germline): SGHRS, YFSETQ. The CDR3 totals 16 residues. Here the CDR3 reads CASSPDAGRYNSPLHF. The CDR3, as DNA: TGCGCCAGCAGCCCCGACGCGGGACGGTACAATTCACCCCTCCACTTT.

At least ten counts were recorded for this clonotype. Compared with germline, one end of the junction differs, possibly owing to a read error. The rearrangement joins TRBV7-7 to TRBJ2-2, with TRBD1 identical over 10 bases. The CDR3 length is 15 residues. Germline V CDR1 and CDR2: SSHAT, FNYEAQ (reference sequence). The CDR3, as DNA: TGTGCTAGCAGCCGAGGGACAGGGGAAAGCGGGGAGCTGTTTTTT. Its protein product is CASSRGTGESGELFF.

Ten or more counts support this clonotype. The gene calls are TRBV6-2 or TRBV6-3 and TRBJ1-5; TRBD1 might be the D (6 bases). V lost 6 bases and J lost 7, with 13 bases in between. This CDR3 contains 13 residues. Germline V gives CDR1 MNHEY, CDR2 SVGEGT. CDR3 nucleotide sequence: TGTGCCAGCAGGGGACACTTCTCCCAGCCCCAGCATTTT. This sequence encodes CASRGHFSQPQHF.

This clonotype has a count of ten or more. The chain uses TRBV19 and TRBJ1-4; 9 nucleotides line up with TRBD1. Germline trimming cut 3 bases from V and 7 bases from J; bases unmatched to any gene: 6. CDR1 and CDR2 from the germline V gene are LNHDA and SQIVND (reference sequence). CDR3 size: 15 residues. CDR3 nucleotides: TGTGCCAGTAGTATCCGGACAGGGGAGAGTGAAAAACTGTTTTTT. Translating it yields CASSIRTGESEKLFF.